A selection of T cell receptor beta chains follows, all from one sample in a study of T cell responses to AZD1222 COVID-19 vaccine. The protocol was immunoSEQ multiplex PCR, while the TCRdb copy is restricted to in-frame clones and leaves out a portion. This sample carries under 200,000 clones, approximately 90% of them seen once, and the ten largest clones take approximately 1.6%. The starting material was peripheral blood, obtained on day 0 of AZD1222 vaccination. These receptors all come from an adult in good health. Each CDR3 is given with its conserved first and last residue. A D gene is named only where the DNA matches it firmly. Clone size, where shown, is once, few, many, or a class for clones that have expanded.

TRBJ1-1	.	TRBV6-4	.	TGTGCCAGCAGCCCCCAGCTTAACACTGAAGCTTTCTTT	CASSPQLNTEAFF
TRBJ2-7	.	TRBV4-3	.	TGCGCCAGCAGCCAAGACTGTGAGGGGGGTTCAGTCTCCGAGCAGTACTTC	CASSQDCEGGSVSEQYF
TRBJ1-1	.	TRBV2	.	TGTGCCAGCAGCGAAAATGGGGCTTTCTTT	CASSENGAFF
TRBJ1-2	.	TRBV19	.	TGTGCCAGTAGTATGGTACAGGCTCGCTATATATCCCATGGATATGGCTACACCTTC	CASSMVQARYISHGYGYTF
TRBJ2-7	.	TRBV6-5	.	TGTGCCAGCAGGCCCGGGACACCTTACGAGCAGTACTTC	CASRPGTPYEQYF
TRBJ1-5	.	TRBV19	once	TGTGCCAGTAGCCCTAATCCCACAGCCCGAGCGCCCCAGCATTTT	CASSPNPTARAPQHF
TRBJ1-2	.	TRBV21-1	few	TGTGCCAGCAGCAGAGGAAGGGTTTTAGGTACAGGGGGCTATGGCTACACCTTC	CASSRGRVLGTGGYGYTF
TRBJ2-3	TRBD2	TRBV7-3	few	TGTGCCAGCAGCCCCAGCGGGGGGATGCTCCCAGATACGCAGTATTTT	CASSPSGGMLPDTQYF
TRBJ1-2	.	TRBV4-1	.	TGCGCCAGCAGCCAAGCCCCGGGGACCACTAACTATGGCTACACCTTC	CASSQAPGTTNYGYTF
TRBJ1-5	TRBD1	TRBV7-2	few	TGTGCCAGCAGCTTTTATGGGACAGGCAATCAGCCCCAGCATTTT	CASSFYGTGNQPQHF
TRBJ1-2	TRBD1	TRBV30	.	TGTGCCTGGAGCATAACCGGGACAGGGGATGGCTACACCTTC	CAWSITGTGDGYTF
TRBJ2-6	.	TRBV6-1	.	TGTGCCAGCAGTGAAGTAGGGAGTGGGGCCAACGTCCTGACTTTC	CASSEVGSGANVLTF
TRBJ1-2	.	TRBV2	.	TGTGCCAGCAGTGCCCCGACAACTTACTTAAACTATGGCTACACCTTC	CASSAPTTYLNYGYTF
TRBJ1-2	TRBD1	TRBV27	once	TGTGCCAGCCGCGGAGGGACAGGGGGCGTGTGGGGCTACACCTTC	CASRGGTGGVWGYTF
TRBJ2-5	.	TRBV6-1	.	TGTGCCAGCAGTGAACGGGGAAGGGAGACCCAGTACTTC	CASSERGRETQYF
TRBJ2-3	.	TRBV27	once	TGTGCCAGCAGTCCGGACAGCACAGATACGCAGTATTTT	CASSPDSTDTQYF
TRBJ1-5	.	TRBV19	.	TGTGCCAGTAGTCCTGCCCCCCGGGCAGGGAACAATCAGCCCCAGCATTTT	CASSPAPRAGNNQPQHF
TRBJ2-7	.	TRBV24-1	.	TGTGCCACCAGTGATTTGCAGGAGGGGGCGGGAGAGCAGTACTTC	CATSDLQEGAGEQYF
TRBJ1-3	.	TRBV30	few	TGTGCCTGGAGGGAATTCCTCTCTGGAAACACCATATATTTT	CAWREFLSGNTIYF
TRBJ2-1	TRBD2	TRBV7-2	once	TGTGCCAGCAGCTTAGAAGGCCTAGCGGGATACAATGAGCAGTTCTTC	CASSLEGLAGYNEQFF
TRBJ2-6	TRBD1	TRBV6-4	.	TGTGCCAGCAGTCGCAACCAGGGGGCGGATGGGGCCAACGTCCTGACTTTC	CASSRNQGADGANVLTF
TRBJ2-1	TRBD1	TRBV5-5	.	TGTGCCAGCAGCTTGCGAGGGGGCCCCGAAAGTTACAATGAGCAGTTCTTC	CASSLRGGPESYNEQFF
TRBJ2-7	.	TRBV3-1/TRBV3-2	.	TGTGCCAGCAGCCAAGTGCCAGGAACCTACGAGCAGTACTTC	CASSQVPGTYEQYF
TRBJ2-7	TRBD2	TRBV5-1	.	TGCGCCAGCAGCCCGCTGGGGAGGGTGAGCTCCTACGAGCAGTACTTC	CASSPLGRVSSYEQYF
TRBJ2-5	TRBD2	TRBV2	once	TGTGCCAGCAGTGGCCCCGGGACTAGCGGGGCCCCCCTGGAGACCCAGTACTTC	CASSGPGTSGAPLETQYF
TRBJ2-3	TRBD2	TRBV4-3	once	TGCGCCAGCAGCAAACTAGCGGGGTTAGCGGATACGCAGTATTTT	CASSKLAGLADTQYF
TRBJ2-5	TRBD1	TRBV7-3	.	TGTGCCAGCAGCCCGGGACAGTGGGGAGAGACCCAGTACTTC	CASSPGQWGETQYF
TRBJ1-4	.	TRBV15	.	TGTGCCACCAGCAGAGATTCTAATGAAAAACTGTTTTTT	CATSRDSNEKLFF
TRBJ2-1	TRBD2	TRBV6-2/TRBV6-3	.	TGTGCCAGCAGTTACTCCACCGGGACTAGCGGGGGGGCCGATGAGCAGTTCTTC	CASSYSTGTSGGADEQFF
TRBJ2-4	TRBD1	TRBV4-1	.	TGCGCCAGCAGCCAAGCTTGGACAGGATTAGCCAAAAACATTCAGTACTTC	CASSQAWTGLAKNIQYF
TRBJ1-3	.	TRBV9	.	TGTGCCAGCAGCGTAGGGACAGCTCTGAGCTCTGGAAACACCATATATTTT	CASSVGTALSSGNTIYF
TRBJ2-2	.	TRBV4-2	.	TGTGCCAGCAGCCAAGGGCGCCCAATGGACGGGGAGCTGTTTTTT	CASSQGRPMDGELFF
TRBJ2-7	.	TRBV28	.	TGTGCCAGCAGTCCTCTATGGTCCACCGGGGCTGGCTACGAGCAGTACTTC	CASSPLWSTGAGYEQYF
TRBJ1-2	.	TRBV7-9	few	TGTGCCAGCAGCTTAGCTGGGGATGGCTACACCTTC	CASSLAGDGYTF
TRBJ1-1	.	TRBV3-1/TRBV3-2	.	TGTGCCAGCAGCCAAGCGGTGTACACTGAAGCTTTCTTT	CASSQAVYTEAFF
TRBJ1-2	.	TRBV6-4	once	TGTGCCAGCAGTGACAGTGCTTTCCCCCTCTATGGCTACACCTTC	CASSDSAFPLYGYTF
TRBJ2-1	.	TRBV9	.	TGTGCCAGCAGCGTACGCCTGACAGCATCCGACAATGAGCAGTTCTTC	CASSVRLTASDNEQFF